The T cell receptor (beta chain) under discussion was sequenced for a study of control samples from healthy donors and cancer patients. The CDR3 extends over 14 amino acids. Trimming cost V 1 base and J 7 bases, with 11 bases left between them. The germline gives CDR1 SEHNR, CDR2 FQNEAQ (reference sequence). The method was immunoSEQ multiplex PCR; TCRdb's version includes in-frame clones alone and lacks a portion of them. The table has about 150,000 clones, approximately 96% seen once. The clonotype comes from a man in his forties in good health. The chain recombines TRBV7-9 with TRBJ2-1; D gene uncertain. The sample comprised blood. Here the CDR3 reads CASSLDLRPNEQFF. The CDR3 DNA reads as TGTGCCAGCAGCTTAGATCTCAGACCTAATGAGCAGTTCTTC.